This T cell receptor beta chain emerged from a study of blood T cell repertoires in COVID-19. About the research overall: Sample material is recorded as cDNA or gDNA derived from T cells, B-cell-depleted T cells, or PBMCs.

The germline V gene has CDR1 LNHDA and CDR2 SQIVND (reference sequence). Between the trimmed V and J ends, which lost 5 bases and 0 bases, there was a span of 10 bases. This CDR3 is 14 amino acids long. In the study's own analysis: The authors estimated nucleated cell counts from reference gene primer amplification. The data were produced by immunoSEQ multiplex PCR, yet TCRdb's version contains in-frame clones alone and is incomplete. Clone size and V and J calls were adopted from that table, with D and trimming inferred from the DNA. The sample carries about 200,000 clones, 85% recorded once. Cohort allocation depended upon clinical history that participants reported. Recovered Cohort 3 donors showed two negative PCRs, clearance, or symptom resolution.

Sequenced sample: PBMCs or T cells enriched from blood (not recorded which). The sequence came from a man aged 35-49 years who had recovered from COVID-19. V and J are TRBV19 and TRBJ1-1; possible D gene TRBD1, 5 bases. CDR3 sequence: CASSVTAVNTEAFF. DNA of the CDR3: TGTGCCAGTAGTGTGACAGCAGTGAACACTGAAGCTTTCTTT.